Each of the 30 T cell receptor beta chains below was sequenced from the same sample in a study of T cells in Graves' hyperthyroidism and ophthalmopathy. RNA transcripts were the template for amplifying TCR beta CDR3 regions. The TCR CDR3 first-round RT-PCR relied on the HTBI primer set. TCRdb analysed the multiplex PCR reads with MiXCR anew, one entry per CDR3 protein. The sample includes about 270,000 distinct CDR3 sequences, around 24% of them seen just once. Source material: blood. All receptors come from a woman aged 40 to 50 with Graves' ophthalmopathy.

The V gene is TRBV11-1, the J gene TRBJ1-1; a weak D match, TRBD1 (5 bases). Germline V CDR1 and CDR2: SGHAT, FQDESV (reference sequence). The V end lost 1 base, the J end lost 10 bases, and 13 bases lay between the germline ends. This CDR3 is built from 13 residues. The CDR3 region is CASSLDGDYGAFF. Here the CDR3 DNA reads TGTGCCAGCAGCTTAGATGGGGACTACGGAGCTTTCTTT.

This clonotype was counted ten times or more. The chain employs TRBV6-1 and TRBJ2-6; D is tentatively TRBD1 or TRBD2 (5 bases each). Germline CDR1 reads MNHNS; CDR2 reads SASEGT. The CDR3 is 17 amino acids. Trimming cost V 7 bases and J 0 bases, with 16 bases left between them. The DNA for the CDR3 is TGTGCCAGCACTCTGGGGACGCTTAACTCTGGGGCCAACGTCCTGACTTTC. Amino acids: CASTLGTLNSGANVLTF.

This clonotype occurred many times. The chain is built from TRBV7-9 and TRBJ2-2, with no clear D. Trimming took 0 bases from V and 4 from J, leaving 9 bases between them. The germline V gene has CDR1 SEHNR and CDR2 FQNEAQ (reference sequence). The CDR3 runs to 15 residues. The CDR3 here is CASSLAPQATGELFF. For the CDR3, the DNA is TGTGCCAGCAGCTTAGCCCCTCAGGCCACCGGGGAGCTGTTTTTT.

There are many counts of this clonotype. V is TRBV6-5 and J is TRBJ2-5; TRBD2 matches at 7 bases. This CDR3 spans 15 amino acids. Germline values: CDR1 MNHEY, CDR2 SVGAGI. V shed 2 bases, J shed 1 base, and the junction held 4 bases outside the gene matches. The CDR3 bases are TGTGCCAGCAGTTACGTGGCTAGCGGCCAAGAGACCCAGTACTTC. The encoded protein is CASSYVASGQETQYF.

In DNA, the CDR3 is TGCAGCGTAATGAGCGGGAGCGGGGGGGAGCAGTACTTC. Translated: CSVMSGSGGEQYF. The rearrangement uses TRBV29-1 and TRBJ2-7; 9 nucleotides align to TRBD2. This CDR3 contains 13 residues. V gave up 6 bases and J gave up 7 bases; unmatched junction bases: 10. Germline CDR1 and CDR2: SQVTM and ANQGSEA.

In this sample, this clonotype turned up many times. This chain connects TRBV4-2 to TRBJ2-5; 7 bases align to TRBD1. V shed 0 bases, J shed 5 bases, and the junction held 18 bases outside the gene matches. Germline V gene data show CDR1 as LGHNA and CDR2 as YNFKEQ. The CDR3 is made up of 19 amino acids. CDR3 in DNA: TGTGCCAGCAGCCAAGATTTGGGACGCAGGGGGTGGCAGCCGGAGACCCAGTACTTC. It is translated as CASSQDLGRRGWQPETQYF.

This clonotype has at least ten counts. This chain links TRBV28 with TRBJ2-7; possibly TRBD1 or TRBD2 for D (5 bases each). Germline-derived CDR1 and CDR2 are MDHEN and SYDVKM. CDR3 length: 15 amino acids. V gave up 3 bases and J gave up 4 bases, with 16 bases separating them. CDR3 bases: TGTGCCAGCAGTTTCCCGAGGGGAATGGGATACGAGCAGTACTTC. Translated: CASSFPRGMGYEQYF.

This clonotype was counted a few times. The gene calls are TRBV18 and TRBJ2-7, with D perhaps matching TRBD2 (5 bases). Germline CDR1 KGHSH, CDR2 LQKENI. This CDR3 has 14 amino acids. The V gene lost 8 bases and the J gene lost 0 bases, with 14 bases spanning the gap. DNA of the CDR3: TGTGCCAGCCGTACCCGGGATCTCTCCTACGAGCAGTACTTC. Translating it yields CASRTRDLSYEQYF.

This clonotype was detected many times. The chain joins TRBV28 to TRBJ2-7, with D possibly being TRBD1 (6 bases). Per germline, CDR1 MDHEN and CDR2 SYDVKM. This CDR3 has 15 amino acids. The V and J ends lost 5 bases and 3 bases respectively, with 17 bases between them. The CDR3 is CASSVPGTSVYEQYF. The CDR3 DNA reads TGTGCCAGCAGTGTCCCCGGGACATCTGTCTACGAGCAGTACTTC.

The chain uses TRBV6-5 and TRBJ2-5, with D perhaps given as TRBD1 or TRBD2 (6 bases each). Trimming cost V 3 bases and J 7 bases, with 18 bases left between them. This CDR3 region has 15 residues. CDR1 and CDR2 from the germline V gene are MNHEY and SVGAGI. The CDR3, as DNA: TGTGCCAGCAGTTATACTGGCAGGGGAGGCGGGACCCAGTACTTC. Protein product: CASSYTGRGGGTQYF.

In its sample, this clonotype was seen many times. CDR3 region: CASSFGDDSPLHF. The CDR3 nucleotides are TGCGCCAGCAGCTTTGGGGATGACTCACCCCTCCACTTT. This rearrangement joins TRBV5-1 to TRBJ1-6, with no clear D. V was pared by 2 bases and J by 10 bases, with 10 bases between. The CDR3 has 13 amino acids. The germline gives CDR1 SGHRS, CDR2 YFSETQ.

The chain is built from TRBV28 and TRBJ1-1; TRBD1 agrees at 7 bases. V trimming: 11 bases; J trimming: 10 bases; junction bases outside the gene matches: 10. The CDR3 consists of 11 residues. Per the germline V gene, CDR1 is MDHEN and CDR2 is SYDVKM. As DNA, the CDR3 is TGTGCCGGTCTTTCCGGGACAGCAGCTTTCTTT. This encodes CAGLSGTAAFF. The complete variable domain, with remaining parts taken from reference TRBV28 and TRBJ1-1, reads DVKVTQSSRYLVKRTGEKVFLECVQDMDHENMFWYRQDPGLGLRLIYFSYDVKMKEKGDIPEGYSVSREKKERFSLILESASTNQTSMYLCAGLSGTAAFFGQGTRLTVV.

This clonotype was counted only a few times. V gene TRBV3-1 combines with J gene TRBJ1-6; D ambiguous. V lost 2 bases and J lost 3, with 8 bases in between. Germline V gene data show CDR1 as LGHDT and CDR2 as YNNKEL (reference sequence). There are 15 residues in the CDR3. This CDR3 is CASSQPGFYNSPLHF. The CDR3 bases are TGTGCCAGCAGCCAACCGGGATTCTATAATTCACCCCTCCACTTT.

The V gene is TRBV11-2, the J gene TRBJ2-7, with D possibly TRBD2 on 5 matching bases. The CDR3 spans 14 residues. V was trimmed by 2 bases and J by 6 bases, leaving 14 bases between them. Germline V gene sequence: CDR1 SGHAT, CDR2 FQNNGV. The CDR3 DNA is TGTGCCAGCAGCTTATTACGAGGGTCCCGCGAGCAGTACTTC. It is translated as CASSLLRGSREQYF.

In its sample, this clonotype was seen many times. The gene calls are TRBV10-3 and TRBJ1-2, with TRBD1 matching 8 bases. With 4 bases clipped from V and 3 bases from J, the junction kept 4 bases outside the gene matches. The V gene's germline CDR1 is ENHRY and CDR2 SYGVKD. The CDR3 runs to 14 residues. The CDR3 region is CAISGTGSYYGYTF. The DNA for the CDR3 is TGTGCCATCAGTGGGACAGGGAGCTACTATGGCTACACCTTC.

In its sample, this clonotype was seen many times. The gene calls are TRBV11-2 and TRBJ1-1; 8 bases are shared with TRBD1. Per germline, CDR1 SGHAT and CDR2 FQNNGV. V trimming: 4 bases; J trimming: 0 bases; junction bases outside the gene matches: 7. The CDR3 is 16 amino acids. CDR3 in DNA: TGTGCCAGCAGCTCAGGACAGGGTAACATGAACACTGAAGCTTTCTTT. This encodes CASSSGQGNMNTEAFF.

This clonotype has a count of ten or more. The J gene is TRBJ2-6, the V gene TRBV27, with D uncertain. In germline, CDR1 is MNHEY, CDR2 SMNVEV (reference sequence). CDR3 length: 13 residues. The germline V and J ends were trimmed by 3 bases and 3 bases, with 3 bases remaining between them. CDR3 amino acids: CASSLNGANVLTF. As DNA, the CDR3 is TGTGCCAGCAGTTTGAATGGGGCCAACGTCCTGACTTTC.

At least ten counts were recorded for this clonotype. The V gene is TRBV5-1, the J gene TRBJ2-1; 11 nucleotides match TRBD2. This CDR3 spans 14 amino acids. The ends lost 7 bases at V and 3 bases at J; junction bases unmatched: 3. Germline assignment: CDR1 SGHRS and CDR2 YFSETQ. The CDR3 protein is CASGGLAGYNEQFF. Here the CDR3 DNA reads TGCGCCAGCGGAGGACTAGCGGGCTACAATGAGCAGTTCTTC.

The chain carries TRBV28 and TRBJ2-5, with D perhaps matching TRBD1 or TRBD2 (5 bases each). V lost 5 bases, J lost 1 base, and 20 bases lay in between. The CDR3 loop spans 17 amino acids. Germline assignment: CDR1 MDHEN and CDR2 SYDVKM. CDR3 loop: CASSTPWDLAGQETQYF. DNA of the CDR3: TGTGCCAGCAGTACGCCGTGGGACCTCGCCGGCCAAGAGACCCAGTACTTC.

A remark on this clonotype: This sequence may be a read error, since a much larger clone differs from it by one base. The chain has TRBV5-1 and TRBJ2-5, with TRBD2 identical over 10 bases. V lost 2 bases and J lost 2; bases outside the gene matches: 15. The CDR3 totals 19 residues. Germline loops: CDR1 SGHRS, CDR2 YFSETQ. CDR3 nucleotides: TGCGCCAGCAGCTTCGGGAGGACTAGCGGACCCATTATTCAAGAGACCCAGTACTTC. Encoded protein: CASSFGRTSGPIIQETQYF. Drawing the rest from reference TRBV5-1 and TRBJ2-5, the complete variable domain is KAGVTQTPRYLIKTRGQQVTLSCSPISGHRSVSWYQQTPGQGLQFLFEYFSETQRNKGNFPGRFSGRQFSNSRSEMNVSTLELGDSALYLCASSFGRTSGPIIQETQYFGPGTRLLVL.

The chain combines TRBV6-1 with TRBJ1-5; D unresolved. Trimming shortened V by 3 bases and J by 6 bases, and 12 bases separated the two germline ends. The germline gives CDR1 MNHNS, CDR2 SASEGT. This CDR3 contains 14 residues. In nucleotides, the CDR3 is TGTGCCAGCAGTGAGGGAGGGTTCGGTCAGCCCCAGCATTTT. The encoded protein is CASSEGGFGQPQHF.

This clonotype was detected ten times or more. V gene TRBV6-1 combines with J gene TRBJ2-5; unclear D gene. This CDR3 has 12 amino acids. Looked up from germline, CDR1 is MNHNS and CDR2 is SASEGT. The ends were cut back, 6 bases at V and 5 bases at J, with 10 bases in the middle. The CDR3 nucleotides are TGTGCCAGCAGGCGGTCCCGCGAGACCCAGTACTTC. Translation gives CASRRSRETQYF.

Many counts were recorded for this clonotype. The V gene is TRBV27, the J gene TRBJ1-2; possibly TRBD1 for D (5 bases). Germline V CDR1 and CDR2: MNHEY, SMNVEV (reference sequence). The V and J ends lost 4 bases and 0 bases respectively, with 15 bases between them. CDR3 length equals 16 residues. The CDR3 protein is CASSSNRDGTNYGYTF. The DNA of the CDR3 is TGTGCCAGCAGTTCTAACCGGGACGGAACTAACTATGGCTACACCTTC.

This clonotype was observed many times. The rearrangement uses TRBV10-3 and TRBJ2-7; tentative D call: TRBD1 (6 bases). This CDR3 is 15 amino acids long. Germline CDR1 reads ENHRY; CDR2 reads SYGVKD. With 6 bases removed from V and 0 bases from J, the gap between germline ends came to 15 bases. CDR3 DNA sequence: TGTGCCATCAGGACCACCGGGACAAGCTCCTACGAGCAGTACTTC. Protein: CAIRTTGTSSYEQYF.

This clonotype was detected ten times or more. V and J are TRBV12-3 or TRBV12-4 and TRBJ1-1; TRBD1 matches 7 bases. This CDR3 has 14 amino acids. The V segment lost 3 bases and the J segment 4 bases; nucleotides outside the gene matches: 5. The CDR3 reads CASSFGDSSTEAFF. The CDR3 DNA is TGTGCCAGCAGTTTCGGGGACAGTTCCACTGAAGCTTTCTTT.

The V and J genes are TRBV27 and TRBJ2-7, with D tentatively TRBD2 (5 bases). The CDR3 has 13 residues. Looked up from germline, CDR1 is MNHEY and CDR2 is SMNVEV (reference sequence). Between the trimmed V and J ends, which lost 6 bases and 2 bases, there was a span of 11 bases. CDR3 in amino acids: CASSRTQPYEQYF. The CDR3 nucleotides read TGTGCCAGCAGCCGGACTCAACCCTACGAGCAGTACTTC.

This chain connects TRBV6-1 to TRBJ2-7; TRBD2 aligns across 7 bases. The CDR3 runs 12 residues. Losses at the gene ends were 6 bases for V and 4 bases for J; bases not matched to a gene: 3. The germline CDR1 and CDR2 sequences are MNHNS and SASEGT. Here the CDR3 reads CASRGGTYEQYF. In DNA form, the CDR3 reads TGTGCCAGCAGGGGGGGGACTTACGAGCAGTACTTC.

The gene calls are TRBV2 and TRBJ1-2; D gene unclear. CDR3 length: 12 residues. The V gene lost 1 base and the J gene lost 6 bases, with 6 bases spanning the gap. CDR1 SNHLY and CDR2 FYNNEI come from the germline V gene. Here the CDR3 DNA reads TGTGCCAGCAGTGAAGAACAGCATGGCTACACCTTC. Translating it yields CASSEEQHGYTF.

The rearrangement links TRBV6-5 to TRBJ1-1; TRBD1 aligns across 9 bases. CDR3 length equals 15 residues. Germline lookup yields CDR1 MNHEY and CDR2 SVGAGI. J lost 0 bases, V lost 7 bases, and 6 bases had no gene match. The CDR3 DNA is TGTGCCAGCATTAAAGGGACAGGGTTGAACACTGAAGCTTTCTTT. Encoded protein: CASIKGTGLNTEAFF.

The rearrangement links TRBV29-1 to TRBJ2-7; maybe TRBD2 (6 bases). The V and J ends lost 2 bases and 2 bases respectively, with 16 bases between them. CDR3 size: 15 residues. Germline V gives CDR1 SQVTM, CDR2 ANQGSEA. CDR3 DNA: TGCAGCGTTGAAAGTGGGGACTCTAGAGCCTACGAGCAGTACTTC. Protein sequence: CSVESGDSRAYEQYF.